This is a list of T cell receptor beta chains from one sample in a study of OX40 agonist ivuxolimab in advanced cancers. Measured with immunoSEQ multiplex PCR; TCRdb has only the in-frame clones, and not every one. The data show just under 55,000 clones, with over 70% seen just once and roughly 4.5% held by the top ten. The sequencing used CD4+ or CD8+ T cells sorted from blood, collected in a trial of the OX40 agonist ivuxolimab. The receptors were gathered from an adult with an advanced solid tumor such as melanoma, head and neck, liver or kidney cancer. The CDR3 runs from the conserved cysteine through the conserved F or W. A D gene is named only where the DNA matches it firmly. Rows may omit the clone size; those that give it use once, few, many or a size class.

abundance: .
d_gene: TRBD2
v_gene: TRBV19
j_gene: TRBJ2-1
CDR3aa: CASSTTSSGRRGATEQFF
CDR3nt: TGTGCCAGTAGTACTACCTCTAGCGGGAGGAGAGGGGCAACAGAGCAGTTCTTC

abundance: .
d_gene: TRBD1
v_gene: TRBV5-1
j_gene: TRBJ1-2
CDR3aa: CASSPRPGTGTSVSYTF
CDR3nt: TGCGCCAGCAGCCCACGGCCCGGGACAGGGACTTCAGTAAGCTACACCTTC

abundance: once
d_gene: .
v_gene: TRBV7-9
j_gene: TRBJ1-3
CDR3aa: CASSLVLPGNTIYF
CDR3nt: TGTGCCAGCAGCCTCGTGCTGCCTGGAAACACCATATATTTT

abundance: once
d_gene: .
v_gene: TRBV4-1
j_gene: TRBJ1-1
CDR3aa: CASSQSGTANTEAFF
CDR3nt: TGCGCCAGCAGCCAGAGTGGGACGGCGAACACTGAAGCTTTCTTT

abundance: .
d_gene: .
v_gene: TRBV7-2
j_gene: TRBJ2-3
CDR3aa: CASSFTDTQYF
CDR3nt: TGTGCCAGCAGCTTCACAGATACGCAGTATTTT

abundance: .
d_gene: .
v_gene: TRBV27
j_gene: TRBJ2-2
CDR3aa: CASSLSLLTGNTGELFF
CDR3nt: TGTGCCAGCAGTTTATCCTTACTGACAGGGAACACCGGGGAGCTGTTTTTT

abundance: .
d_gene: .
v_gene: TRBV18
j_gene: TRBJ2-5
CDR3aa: CASSPGLALQETQYF
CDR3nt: TGTGCCAGCTCACCCGGCCTAGCTCTCCAAGAGACCCAGTACTTC

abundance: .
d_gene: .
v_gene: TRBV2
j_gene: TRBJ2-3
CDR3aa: CASSEGPGDTQYF
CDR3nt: TGTGCCAGCAGTGAGGGCCCCGGGGATACGCAGTATTTT

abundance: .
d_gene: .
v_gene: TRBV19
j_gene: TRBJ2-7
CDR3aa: CASNQGPYYEQYF
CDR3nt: TGTGCCAGTAACCAAGGCCCCTACTACGAGCAGTACTTC

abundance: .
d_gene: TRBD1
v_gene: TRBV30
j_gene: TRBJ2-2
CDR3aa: CAWSVLQGEAGELFF
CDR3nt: TGTGCCTGGAGTGTCCTCCAGGGGGAAGCCGGGGAGCTGTTTTTT

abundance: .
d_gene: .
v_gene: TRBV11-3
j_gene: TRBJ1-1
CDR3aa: CASSSRRGTEAFF
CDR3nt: TGTGCCAGCAGCTCGCGGCGGGGGACTGAAGCTTTCTTT

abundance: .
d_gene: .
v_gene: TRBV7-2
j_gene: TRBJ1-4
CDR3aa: CASTRTEYEKLFF
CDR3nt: TGTGCCAGCACCAGGACAGAATATGAAAAACTGTTTTTT

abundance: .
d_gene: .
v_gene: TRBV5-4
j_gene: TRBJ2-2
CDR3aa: CATFLRPGTNTGELFF
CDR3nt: TGTGCCACCTTCCTGAGGCCCGGGACCAACACCGGGGAGCTGTTTTTT

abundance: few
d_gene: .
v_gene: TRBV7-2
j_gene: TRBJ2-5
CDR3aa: CASSLVAFGGRKSRETQYF
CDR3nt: TGTGCCAGCAGCTTAGTCGCATTTGGGGGCAGAAAGTCAAGAGAGACCCAGTACTTC

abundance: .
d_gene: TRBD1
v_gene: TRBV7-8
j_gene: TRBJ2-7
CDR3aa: CASSLISGQGRVEQYF
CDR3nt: TGTGCCAGCAGCTTAATCTCGGGACAGGGGAGGGTCGAGCAGTACTTC

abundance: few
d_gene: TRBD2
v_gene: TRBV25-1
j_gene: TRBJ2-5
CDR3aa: CASSELAGGRAREETQYF
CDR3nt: TGTGCCAGCAGTGAATTAGCGGGGGGCCGGGCAAGGGAGGAGACCCAGTACTTC

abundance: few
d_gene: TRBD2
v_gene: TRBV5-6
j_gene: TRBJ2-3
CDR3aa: CAYSAGAASDTQYF
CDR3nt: TGTGCCTACTCGGCGGGAGCTGCGTCTGATACGCAGTATTTT

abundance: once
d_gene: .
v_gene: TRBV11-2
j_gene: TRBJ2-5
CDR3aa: CASSLDLALAWETQYF
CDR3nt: TGTGCCAGCAGCTTAGATCTGGCACTGGCGTGGGAGACCCAGTACTTC

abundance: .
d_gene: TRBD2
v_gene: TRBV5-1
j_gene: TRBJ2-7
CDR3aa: CASSIGTSGGYEQYF
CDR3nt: TGCGCCAGCAGCATTGGGACTAGCGGGGGATACGAGCAGTACTTC

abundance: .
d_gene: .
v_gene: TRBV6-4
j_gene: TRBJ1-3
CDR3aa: CASSECRGSGNTIYF
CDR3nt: TGTGCCAGCAGTGAGTGCAGGGGCAGCGGAAACACCATATATTTT

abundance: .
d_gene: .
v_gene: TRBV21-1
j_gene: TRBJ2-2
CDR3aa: CASSKPREHTGELFF
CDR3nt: TGTGCCAGCAGCAAACCCAGGGAGCACACCGGGGAGCTGTTTTTT

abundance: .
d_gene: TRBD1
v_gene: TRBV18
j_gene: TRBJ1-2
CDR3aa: CASSPQAGQGGGYTF
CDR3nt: TGTGCCAGCTCACCACAGGCTGGACAGGGAGGTGGCTACACCTTC

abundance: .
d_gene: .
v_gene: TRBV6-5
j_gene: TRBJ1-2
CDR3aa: CASRRAGADYGYTF
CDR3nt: TGTGCCAGCCGACGAGCAGGGGCGGACTATGGCTACACCTTC

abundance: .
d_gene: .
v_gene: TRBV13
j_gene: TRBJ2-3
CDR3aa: CASSSVQTDTQYF
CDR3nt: TGTGCCAGCAGCTCGGTACAGACAGATACGCAGTATTTT

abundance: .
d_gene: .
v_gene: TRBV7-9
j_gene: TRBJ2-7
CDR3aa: CASSLVGLAFDEQYF
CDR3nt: TGTGCCAGCAGCTTAGTAGGCCTAGCCTTCGACGAGCAGTACTTC

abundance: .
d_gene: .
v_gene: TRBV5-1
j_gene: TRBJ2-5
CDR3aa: CASSRGRNQETQYF
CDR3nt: TGCGCCAGCAGCCGTGGGAGAAACCAAGAGACCCAGTACTTC

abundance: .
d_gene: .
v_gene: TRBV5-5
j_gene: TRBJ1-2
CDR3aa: CASSLRGLNYGYTF
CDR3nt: TGTGCCAGCAGCTTAAGAGGGCTTAACTATGGCTACACCTTC

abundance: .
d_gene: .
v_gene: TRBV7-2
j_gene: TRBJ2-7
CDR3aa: CASSNNYEQYF
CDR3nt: TGTGCCAGCAGCAACAACTACGAGCAGTACTTC

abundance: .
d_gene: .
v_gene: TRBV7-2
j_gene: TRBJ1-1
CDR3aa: CASSLDPGPGEAFF
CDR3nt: TGTGCCAGCAGCTTAGATCCGGGGCCAGGTGAAGCTTTCTTT

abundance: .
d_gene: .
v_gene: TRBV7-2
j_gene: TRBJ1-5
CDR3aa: CASSSLAGLQHF
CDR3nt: TGTGCCAGCAGCTCACTTGCCGGGCTCCAGCATTTT

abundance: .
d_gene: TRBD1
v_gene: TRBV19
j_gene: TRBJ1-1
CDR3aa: CASSIGQGAPEAFF
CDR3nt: TGTGCCAGTAGTATAGGGCAGGGGGCGCCTGAAGCTTTCTTT

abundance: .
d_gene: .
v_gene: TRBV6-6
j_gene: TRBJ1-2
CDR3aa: CASSSPGGANGYTF
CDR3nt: TGTGCCAGCAGTTCCCCGGGGGGCGCAAATGGCTACACCTTC

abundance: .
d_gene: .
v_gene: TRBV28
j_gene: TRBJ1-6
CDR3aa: CASSPNFGSPYNSPLHF
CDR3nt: TGTGCCAGCAGTCCCAATTTTGGCAGCCCTTATAATTCACCCCTCCACTTT

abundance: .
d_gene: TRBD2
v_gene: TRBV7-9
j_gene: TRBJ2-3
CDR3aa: CASSLTSGSITDTQYF
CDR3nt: TGTGCCAGCAGCCTGACTAGCGGGAGTATCACAGATACGCAGTATTTT

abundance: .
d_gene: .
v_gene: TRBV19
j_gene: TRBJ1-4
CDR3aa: CASSIQGSTNEKLFF
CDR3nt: TGTGCCAGTAGTATACAGGGGAGTACTAATGAAAAACTGTTTTTT

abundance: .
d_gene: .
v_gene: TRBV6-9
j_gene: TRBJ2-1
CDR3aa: CASLEMSEQFF
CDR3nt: TGTGCCAGCTTGGAGATGAGTGAGCAGTTCTTC

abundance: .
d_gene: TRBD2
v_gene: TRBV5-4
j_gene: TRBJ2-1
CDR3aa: CASSFLAGGSEQFF
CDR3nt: TGTGCCAGCAGCTTCCTAGCGGGAGGGTCTGAGCAGTTCTTC

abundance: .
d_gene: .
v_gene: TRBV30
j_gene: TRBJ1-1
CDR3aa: CAWSSWGGLNTEAFF
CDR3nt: TGTGCCTGGAGTTCTTGGGGGGGGTTGAACACTGAAGCTTTCTTT

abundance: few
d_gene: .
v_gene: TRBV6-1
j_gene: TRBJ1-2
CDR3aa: CASSENRAQPYTF
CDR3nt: TGTGCCAGCAGTGAAAACCGGGCCCAACCCTACACCTTC

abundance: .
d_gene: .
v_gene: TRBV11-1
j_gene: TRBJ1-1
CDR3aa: CASSPRNTEAFF
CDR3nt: TGTGCCAGCAGCCCCCGCAACACTGAAGCTTTCTTT

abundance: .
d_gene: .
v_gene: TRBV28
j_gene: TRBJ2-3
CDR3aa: CASSRLSRTDTQYF
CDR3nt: TGTGCCAGCAGCAGACTAAGCCGCACAGATACGCAGTATTTT

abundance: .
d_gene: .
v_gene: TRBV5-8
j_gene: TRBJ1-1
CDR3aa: CASSLETAYTEAFF
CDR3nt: TGTGCCAGCAGCTTGGAGACAGCATACACTGAAGCTTTCTTT

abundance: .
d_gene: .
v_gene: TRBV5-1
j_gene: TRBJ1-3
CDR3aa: CASSLAGQAGNTIYF
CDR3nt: TGCGCCAGCAGCTTGGCCGGGCAGGCTGGAAACACCATATATTTT

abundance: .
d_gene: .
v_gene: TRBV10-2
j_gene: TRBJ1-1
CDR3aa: CASSASHWGNTEAFF
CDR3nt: TGCGCCAGCAGCGCCTCCCACTGGGGCAACACTGAAGCTTTCTTT

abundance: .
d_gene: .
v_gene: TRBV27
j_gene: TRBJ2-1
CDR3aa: CASSPGLWGNEQFF
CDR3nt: TGTGCCAGCAGCCCCGGGTTATGGGGGAATGAGCAGTTCTTC

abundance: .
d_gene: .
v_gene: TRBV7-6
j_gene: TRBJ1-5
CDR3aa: CASSLGLAKNQPQHF
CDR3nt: TGTGCCAGCAGCTTAGGTCTGGCCAAAAATCAGCCCCAGCATTTT

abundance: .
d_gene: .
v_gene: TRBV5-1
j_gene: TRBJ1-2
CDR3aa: CASSLDRENYGYTF
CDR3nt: TGCGCCAGCAGCTTGGACAGGGAGAACTATGGCTACACCTTC

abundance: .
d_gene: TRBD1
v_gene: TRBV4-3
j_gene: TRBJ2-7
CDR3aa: CASSRSGGGEQYF
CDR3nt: TGCGCCAGCAGCCGTTCAGGGGGCGGCGAGCAGTACTTC

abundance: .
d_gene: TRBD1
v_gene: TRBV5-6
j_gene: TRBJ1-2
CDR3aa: CASSPGTGGGYGYTF
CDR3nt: TGTGCCAGCAGCCCCGGGACAGGAGGAGGATATGGCTACACCTTC

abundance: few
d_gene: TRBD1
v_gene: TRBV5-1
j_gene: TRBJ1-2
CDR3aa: CASSVDRVGGYTF
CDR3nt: TGCGCCAGCAGCGTGGACAGGGTAGGAGGCTACACCTTC

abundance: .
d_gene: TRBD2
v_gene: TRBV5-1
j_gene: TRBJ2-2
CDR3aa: CASSLVRGDYGELFF
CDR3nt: TGCGCCAGCAGCTTGGTCCGGGGGGATTACGGGGAGCTGTTTTTT

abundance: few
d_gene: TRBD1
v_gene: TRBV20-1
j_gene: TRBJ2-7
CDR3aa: CSSRDSYEQYF
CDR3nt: TGCAGTTCCCGGGACAGCTACGAGCAGTACTTC

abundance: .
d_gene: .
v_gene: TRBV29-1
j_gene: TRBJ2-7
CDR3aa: CSVQAGFSSYEQYF
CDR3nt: TGCAGCGTCCAAGCCGGGTTCAGCTCCTACGAGCAGTACTTC

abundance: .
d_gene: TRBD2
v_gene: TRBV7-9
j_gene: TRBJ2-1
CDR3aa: CASSLASGRSNEQFF
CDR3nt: TGTGCCAGCAGCTTAGCTAGCGGGAGAAGCAATGAGCAGTTCTTC